This section outlines one TCR beta chain sequence together with its context. What it binds is unknown. This sample is drawn from a study of cytomegalovirus exposure and HLA in healthy donors. Overall study results and limits: The study labeled 150 to 200 TCR beta chains cytomegalovirus-associated. Trimming of TCR beta V- and J-genes showed a link, identified in a later analysis, to a missense DCLRE1C variant.

Per germline, CDR1 SGHAT and CDR2 FQNNGV. V was clipped by 5 bases and J by 3 bases; unmatched bases: 9. The CDR3 is 17 amino acids. Both 60 Vbeta primers and 13 Jbeta primers went into the PCR. Assay: immunoSEQ multiplex PCR; the TCRdb copy retains only in-frame clones and omits some. The sample comprises 150,000 to 250,000 clones, about 82% of which are singletons, and 2% to 2.5% rests with the top ten. Input material: PBMCs. This sequence originates from a woman aged 50 to 65 in good health and CMV-seronegative. The chain employs TRBV11-2 and TRBJ2-7; 14 positions match TRBD2. The CDR3 spells CASSPPGLAGVVYEQYF. The CDR3 DNA follows: TGTGCCAGCAGCCCCCCGGGACTAGCGGGAGTTGTCTACGAGCAGTACTTC.